These T cell receptor beta chains were read from a single sample in a study of T cell clones after liver transplantation. Profiling relied on immunoSEQ multiplex PCR, and the TCRdb table lists in-frame clones only, not all of them. The table has roughly 97,000 clones, roughly four fifths seen once; the top ten hold 0.99%. The material sequenced was CD4+ T cells from blood, taken before liver transplant. The receptors here all came from a human donor who received a liver transplant. Each CDR3 is given with its conserved first and last residue. The order of the fields is V gene, J gene, CDR3 protein.

TRBV2	TRBJ1-4	CASSEAGRRRGTEKLFF
TRBV2	TRBJ2-1	CASSEWDNYNEQFF
TRBV11-3	TRBJ2-1	CASSLGAENEQFF
TRBV18	TRBJ1-5	CASSEGTGGNQPQHF
TRBV15	TRBJ1-4	CATSRGGTGSEKLFF
TRBV7-8	TRBJ1-5	CASSLAGQKRQPQHF
TRBV25-1	TRBJ2-1	CASSKAGSSYNEQFF
TRBV7-2	TRBJ2-7	CASSFQGGGEQYF
TRBV5-8	TRBJ1-4	CASRTYLRVRQPGNEKLFF
TRBV9	TRBJ1-4	CASSVSPGGDDEKLFF
TRBV6-6	TRBJ1-5	CASSYSRDNQPQHF
TRBV7-2	TRBJ1-6	CASSATGNSPLHF
TRBV19	TRBJ2-7	CASSGRRVASSYEQYF
TRBV14	TRBJ2-7	CASTSSRGKPGEQYF
TRBV19	TRBJ1-4	CASSRAANEKLFF
TRBV30	TRBJ2-7	CAWSRTGLYEQYF
TRBV6-6	TRBJ2-5	CASSRQGYETQYF
TRBV12-5	TRBJ2-5	CASGQTGQETQYF
TRBV7-3	TRBJ2-2	CASSLRFGDSGELFF
TRBV7-3	TRBJ2-2	CASSLNPAPGELFF
TRBV27	TRBJ1-1	CASKNPPGRLNTEAFF
TRBV7-9	TRBJ2-7	CASSTMSYEQYF
TRBV30	TRBJ2-2	CAWRELAGLRTGELFF
TRBV5-1	TRBJ1-2	CANSDWGADGYTF
TRBV28	TRBJ1-2	CAGYTTGAYGYTF
TRBV11-1	TRBJ2-5	CASSFYSGPETQYF
TRBV7-9	TRBJ2-1	CASSRLGAGEENEQFF
TRBV6-5	TRBJ2-7	CASSSPGTGNYEQYF
TRBV5-1	TRBJ2-7	CASSLFGRDSYEQYF
TRBV7-9	TRBJ1-2	CASSSWGDYGYTF
TRBV18	TRBJ2-2	CASSLRTGSNTGELFF
TRBV2	TRBJ2-7	CASRAAGTVLGEQYF
TRBV7-2	TRBJ2-7	CASSQQTGSSYEQYF
TRBV7-8	TRBJ1-2	CASSPGQGRNYGYTF
TRBV6-1	TRBJ1-2	CASSEKGQFYGYTF
TRBV5-4	TRBJ1-2	CASNKGGSYGYTF
TRBV23-1	TRBJ2-7	CASSLADRGSTPDSYEQYF
TRBV19	TRBJ1-5	CASIGYSNQPQHF
TRBV20-1	TRBJ2-3	CSGGAQHTQYF
TRBV6-1	TRBJ1-5	CASSLDGGQPQHF